This T cell receptor beta chain was sequenced for a study of cytomegalovirus exposure and HLA in healthy donors. Use of 60 Vbeta and 13 Jbeta primers characterized the PCR. In the study's own analysis: There were about 80 million unique TCR beta chains by a later count, and about 11 million of them were shared. Produced via immunoSEQ multiplex PCR; TCRdb's table is partial and in-frame only. V, J and clone size reflect that table, while D and trimming were determined from the DNA. The sample includes about 90,000 clones, 50% to 75% seen only once; the top ten take about 3.9%. There were likely unrecorded immune exposures, though donors were nominally healthy when sampled. A note on this clone: The target antigen is unknown.

The study, taken as a whole, reports: In a later analysis, most CMV-associated TCR beta chains appeared HLA-restricted. Previously analyzed data showed that most TCR beta V segments were productive at a frequency of about 87% or about 30%.

Germline CDR1 reads SGHRS; CDR2 reads YFSETQ. J lost 6 bases, V lost 1 base, and 10 bases had no gene match. The CDR3 sequence is 15 residues long. The TCR comes from a young man in good health and CMV-seronegative. Sequencing was done on a sample of PBMCs. The V gene is TRBV5-1, the J gene TRBJ2-7, with 7 bases identical to TRBD1. CDR3 in amino acids: CASSLPPGQMAEQYF. CDR3 sequence (DNA): TGCGCCAGCAGCTTGCCACCGGGACAGATGGCCGAGCAGTACTTC.